This T cell receptor (beta chain) is drawn from a study of radiation and T cells in renal cell carcinoma (dated by TCRdb to the early 2020s). As for the study more broadly: Samples were obtained from a clinical trial, in which 15 Gy stereotactic body radiation therapy was delivered to primary renal cell carcinomas and nephrectomy was performed 4 weeks later. In the approximately 49 samples combined, some 4 million unique CDR3 nucleotide sequences were found, encoding 2.5 million to 3 million unique CDR3 amino acid sequences. TCR beta sequencing covered over 50 samples in total, comprising approximately 26 tumors and around 27 peripheral blood samples.

On the study overall, not on this receptor specifically: In blood, the top tumor clonotypes increased from baseline to 2 weeks after radiation and then shrank by 4 weeks, which suggests a temporary expansion of tumor-resident clones. Changes in the blood repertoire were not tracked past 4 weeks after treatment. Because the trial had a single-armed design, the trial could not examine how radiation dose or scheduling affected the TCR repertoire. Because no pretreatment tumor biopsies were available, whether clonotypes were present in the tumor at baseline could not be determined.

As concerns this clone: No cognate antigen has been identified for it. No much larger clonotype is one base removed from it; base qualities were not supplied.

From a lookup of the germline V gene (reference sequence), CDR1 and CDR2 are MNHNY and SVGAGI. Here V drops 8 bases and J drops 2 bases, and the junction holds 4 bases not matched to any gene. From the cysteine up to the phenylalanine, the CDR3 has a length of 16 residues. The sequence is cut down to CDR3 DNA, 48 bases in frame from base 1. The time point label for this specimen denotes: blood 2 weeks post-SBRT. Interpreted using the paper, the treatment or condition label stands for: 15 Gy SBRT to primary tumor, nephrectomy 4 weeks later. To track tumor-enriched clonotypes, serial peripheral blood was sampled from radiation-treated patients at baseline and at 2 weeks and 4 weeks after SBRT. Every patient's renal cell carcinoma showed clear cell pathology. The QIAamp DNA Blood Mini Kit (Qiagen) was used to prepare genomic DNA for TCR sequencing. The analyses included only samples that passed all quality control checks.

Following the manufacturer's recommendations, the immunoSEQ kit was used to generate TCR beta libraries from genomic DNA. To prepare libraries, a first multiplex PCR with proprietary primers was run, followed by a second PCR that added unique barcodes, and a bead cleanup was done after each round. A kit-provided positive control reaction and a negative control reaction were included in every sample batch. The final libraries were assessed on an Agilent 4200 TapeStation D1000 ScreenTape, pooled by volume, and quantified by qPCR. Sequencing was performed on an Illumina NextSeq500 with a MidOutput 150-cycle cartridge, and 156 Read1 and 15 Index1 cycles were run with kit custom primers. The pooled library was loaded at approximately 0.96 pM, and approximately 20% PhiX control was spiked in. As for how the authors treated the data: The vendor-processed data were analyzed in R, and a clonotype was defined as all T cells that share the same CDR3 nucleotide sequence. For clone abundance analyses, frequencies were normalized to the 10,000 most abundant clones in each sample. Public T cell clones, which averaged fewer than five per sample, were removed prior to analysis. A difference in abundance of at least 32-fold between compartments was used to define tumor-enriched and baseline blood-enriched clonotypes. A beta-binomial differential abundance model was applied to find clonotypes that expanded or contracted between blood time points. The Baroni-Urbani and Buser coefficient was used to measure tumor-blood repertoire similarity, and groups were compared with two-tailed Wilcoxon tests in R. TCRdb provides this immuneACCESS table in a form limited to in-frame rearrangements. Some clones are lacking; in checked studies, under half of them reflect an unresolved V gene, and why the rest are absent is not known. V and J calls and clone size are as listed in that table; D and trimming were resolved from the DNA. This sample gives more than 150,000 clones in total; approximately 86% of them show up just once. 10% to 15% of the sample goes to the ten largest clones.

The V and J genes are TRBV6-6 and TRBJ2-3; TRBD2 agrees with 16 junctional bases. Sequencing was performed on blood, taken from a patient whose treatment included radiotherapy and nephrectomy. The sequence was obtained from a woman aged 45-65 years with renal cell carcinoma. The nucleotides are TGTGCCAGCGGGACTAGCGGGGGGGGTTACACAGATACGCAGTATTTT. It specifies CASGTSGGGYTDTQYF.